The sequence of this T cell receptor beta chain was determined in a study of cytomegalovirus exposure and HLA in healthy donors. Study observations and caveats: Later work found most CMV-associated TCR beta chains apparently HLA-restricted.

Of note for this clone: Its cognate antigen is unknown.

13 Jbeta primers and 60 Vbeta primers were used for the PCR. Only in-frame clones appear in the TCRdb table, and some are missing; sequencing was by immunoSEQ multiplex PCR. The sample comprises more than 150,000 clones, roughly 76% of which are singletons, and approximately 6.3% rests with the top ten. Trimming cost V 4 bases and J 4 bases; bases outside gene matches: 7. Looked up from germline, CDR1 is SGHRS and CDR2 is YFSETQ. This CDR3 is 16 amino acids long. These donors, healthy bone marrow donors, were studied. The sample comprised PBMCs. The sequence was obtained from a man aged 35-49 years in good health and CMV-seropositive. The gene calls are TRBV5-1 and TRBJ2-2; 10 bases are a match to TRBD2. CDR3 amino acids: CASSGAGGPRTGELFF. CDR3 DNA sequence: TGCGCCAGCAGCGGAGCGGGGGGGCCGCGCACCGGGGAGCTGTTTTTT. The full variable domain, completed using reference TRBV5-1 and TRBJ2-2, is KAGVTQTPRYLIKTRGQQVTLSCSPISGHRSVSWYQQTPGQGLQFLFEYFSETQRNKGNFPGRFSGRQFSNSRSEMNVSTLELGDSALYLCASSGAGGPRTGELFFGEGSRLTVL.